Sequencing of this TCR beta chain was carried out in a study of siplizumab effects on memory and regulatory T cells. For this clone: What it binds is unknown.

This CDR3 is 10 amino acids long. Germline-derived CDR1 and CDR2 are SNHLY and FYNNEI. V lost 9 bases, J lost 8 bases, and 10 bases lay in between. Sequencing of each sample assayed 95,000 to 100,000 TCR templates. Some clones are missing from TCRdb's copy, which holds only in-frame ones; the method was immunoSEQ multiplex PCR. The table lists 90,000 to 150,000 clones, around 95% of them singletons. Study-wide findings and caveats: Naive T cells looked more diverse than memory cells and looked like major alloresponse contributors. Tracing alloreactive clones into unstimulated subsets worked for only a minor fraction of them. Roughly 80-96% of proliferating CD4+ or CD8+ clones defied assignment to a naive or memory phenotype.

The sequencing input was non-Treg CD4+ T cells sorted from blood. The clonotype comes from a human donor in good health. The genes are TRBV2 and TRBJ1-1; TRBD1 is a possible D gene (5 bases). The CDR3 loop is CARRQIEAFF. Here the CDR3 DNA reads TGTGCCAGGAGACAGATCGAAGCTTTCTTT.